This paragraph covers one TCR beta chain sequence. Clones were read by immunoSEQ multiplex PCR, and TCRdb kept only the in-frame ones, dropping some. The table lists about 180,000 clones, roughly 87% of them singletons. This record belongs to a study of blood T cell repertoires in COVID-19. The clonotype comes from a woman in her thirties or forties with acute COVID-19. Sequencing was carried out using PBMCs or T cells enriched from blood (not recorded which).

Here the CDR3 reads CASSELPGAGELFF. Written as DNA, the CDR3 is TGTGCCAGCAGTGAACTACCGGGGGCCGGGGAGCTGTTTTTT. The chain employs TRBV2 and TRBJ2-2; a weak D match, TRBD2 (6 bases). This CDR3 contains 14 residues. CDR1 and CDR2 from the germline V gene are SNHLY and FYNNEI. V lost 2 bases and J 6 bases, leaving 10 bases between the germline ends.